These 21 T cell receptor beta chains were sequenced from one sample in a study of T cell responses to AZD1222 COVID-19 vaccine. Produced via immunoSEQ multiplex PCR; TCRdb's table is partial and in-frame only. The sample lists 180,000 or so clones, roughly 91% occurring once. This material consisted of peripheral blood, taken 28 days after the second AZD1222 dose. Receptor source: an adult who received the AZD1222 COVID-19 vaccine.

This chain joins TRBV6-2 or TRBV6-3 and TRBJ2-7; 7 bases align to TRBD1. The CDR3 has 13 amino acids. Per the germline V gene, CDR1 is MNHEY and CDR2 is SVGEGT. V dropped 0 bases and J dropped 9; count of bases not matched to a gene: 5. CDR3 nucleotides: TGTGCCAGCAGTTACTCGACAGGGTTGAGGCAGTACTTC. Residues: CASSYSTGLRQYF.

This rearrangement joins TRBV4-1 to TRBJ2-7; 7 bases fit TRBD1. Looked up from germline, CDR1 is MGHRA and CDR2 is YSYEKL. Germline trimming cut 4 bases from V and 4 bases from J; bases unmatched to any gene: 13. The CDR3 runs to 16 residues. The CDR3 nucleotides are TGCGCCAGCAGCCCGTCGGACAGGCCCGCAACTTACGAGCAGTACTTC. This gives the protein CASSPSDRPATYEQYF.

The chain is built from TRBV18 and TRBJ2-1; D unresolved. Per germline, CDR1 KGHSH and CDR2 LQKENI. The CDR3 spans 13 residues. V was cut by 6 bases and J by 4 bases, with 10 bases left in between. The CDR3 reads CASSSEAYNEQFF. The CDR3 coding sequence is TGTGCCAGCTCCTCAGAGGCATACAATGAGCAGTTCTTC.

This clone has only one observation. The CDR3 DNA is TGTGCCAGCTCACCAGACAGGAGCTTCTATGGCTACACCTTC. Amino acid sequence: CASSPDRSFYGYTF. The chain uses TRBV18 and TRBJ1-2, with a tentative D call TRBD1 (6 bases). V was cut by 2 bases and J by 4 bases, with 11 bases left in between. This CDR3 has 14 amino acids. Germline-derived CDR1 and CDR2 are KGHSH and LQKENI.

The chain combines TRBV6-2 or TRBV6-3 with TRBJ2-2; the D gene could be TRBD1 or TRBD2 (6 bases each). CDR3 length: 15 amino acids. CDR1 and CDR2 (germline): MNHEY, SVGEGT. Trimming cost V 1 base and J 8 bases, with 14 bases left between them. Written as DNA, the CDR3 is TGTGCCAGCAGTTACTTGCGGGGCACAGGGGGGGAGCTGTTTTTT. This codes for CASSYLRGTGGELFF.

V is TRBV10-3 and J is TRBJ2-3; D not certain. The CDR3 contains 15 residues. The germline V gene encodes CDR1 ENHRY and CDR2 SYGVKD. Trimming removed 5 bases from V and 2 bases from J, with 14 bases in between. As DNA, the CDR3 is TGTGCCATCAGTATCGTTATACCCCACACAGATACGCAGTATTTT. This encodes CAISIVIPHTDTQYF.

This chain joins TRBV5-1 and TRBJ1-2; D unclear. V was pared by 4 bases and J by 0 bases, with 13 bases between. The CDR3 runs to 15 residues. Germline V gene data show CDR1 as SGHRS and CDR2 as YFSETQ. This chain's CDR3 is CASSPEGRTNYGYTF. The CDR3 DNA follows: TGCGCCAGCAGCCCAGAGGGCAGGACTAACTATGGCTACACCTTC.

The chain joins TRBV24-1 to TRBJ2-1; D ambiguous. CDR1 and CDR2 from the germline V gene are KGHDR and SFDVKD. The CDR3 totals 16 residues. With 4 bases removed from V and 0 bases from J, the gap between germline ends came to 12 bases. The CDR3 DNA follows: TGTGCCACCAGTGACATCTCATCCAGCTCCTACAATGAGCAGTTCTTC. Amino acids: CATSDISSSSYNEQFF.

The rearrangement links TRBV28 to TRBJ2-3; D remains unclear. The CDR3 contains 14 residues. The V gene lost 3 bases and the J gene lost 4 bases, with 11 bases spanning the gap. In germline, CDR1 is MDHEN, CDR2 SYDVKM. The CDR3 region is CASSLNAAADTQYF. The CDR3 coding sequence is TGTGCCAGCAGTTTGAATGCGGCGGCAGATACGCAGTATTTT.

The chain is built from TRBV7-2 and TRBJ1-1, with D tentatively TRBD1 (5 bases). With 0 bases removed from V and 0 bases from J, the gap between germline ends came to 17 bases. The CDR3 is 18 residues long. Germline-derived CDR1 and CDR2 are SGHTA and FQGNSA. The CDR3 reads CASSLAPGSSGMNTEAFF. The DNA of the CDR3 is TGTGCCAGCAGCTTAGCGCCAGGGAGCTCCGGAATGAACACTGAAGCTTTCTTT.

About this clone itself: This may stem from a read error, because a much larger clone lies one nucleotide away. The same CDR3 also results from other DNA sequences found in this sample. CDR3 in DNA: TGTGCCAGCAGCTTACGCTACGAGCAGTACTTC. Its protein is CASSLRYEQYF. The genes are TRBV7-2 and TRBJ2-7; D unclear. CDR1 SGHTA and CDR2 FQGNSA come from the germline V gene. There are 11 residues in the CDR3. V lost 2 bases, J lost 3 bases, and 2 bases lay in between.

The genes are TRBV5-1 and TRBJ2-7; 8 bases are shared with TRBD1. The DNA end favors TRBJ2-1, so the J call may be wrong. CDR1 is SGHRS and CDR2 is YFSETQ in the germline V gene. CDR3 length: 15 amino acids. The CDR3 is CASSLRGQGQGQQFF. The CDR3 DNA reads as TGCGCCAGCAGCTTACGAGGACAGGGACAAGGACAGCAGTTCTTC.

J is TRBJ2-7 and V is TRBV28; maybe TRBD2 (6 bases). CDR1 and CDR2 (germline): MDHEN, SYDVKM. The V end was cut by 2 bases, the J end by 2 bases, with 10 bases between. The CDR3 covers 14 residues. The CDR3 here is CASSLGGVTYEQYF. CDR3 in DNA: TGTGCCAGCAGTTTAGGCGGGGTAACCTACGAGCAGTACTTC.

This rearrangement joins TRBV7-2 to TRBJ1-5; the D is unclear. Trimming removed 4 bases from V and 3 bases from J, with 13 bases in between. CDR3 length: 15 amino acids. Per germline, CDR1 SGHTA and CDR2 FQGNSA. For the CDR3, the DNA is TGTGCCAGCAGCTCCCGGACGGGGATCAATCAGCCCCAGCATTTT. This codes for CASSSRTGINQPQHF.

The chain couples TRBV5-4 to TRBJ1-6; a possible D gene is TRBD1 (5 bases). Trimming cost V 4 bases and J 10 bases, with 15 bases left between them. Per the germline V gene, CDR1 is SGHNT and CDR2 is YYREEE (reference sequence). The CDR3 has 14 amino acids. The CDR3 nucleotides are TGTGCCAGCAGCAGACTCCAGGGTGGATCACCCCTCCACTTT. This codes for CASSRLQGGSPLHF.

This chain connects TRBV27 to TRBJ1-2, with D maybe TRBD1 (6 bases). The CDR3 sequence is 16 residues long. V was trimmed by 7 bases and J by 8 bases, leaving 26 bases between them. Germline CDR1 MNHEY, CDR2 SMNVEV (reference sequence). The CDR3 DNA reads TGTGCCAGCACCCCGACAGGTTCTAACTTGGGGTCCGGCTACACCTTC. Residues: CASTPTGSNLGSGYTF.

This clone has only one observation. This chain joins TRBV10-3 and TRBJ2-7; no clear D. CDR1 ENHRY and CDR2 SYGVKD come from the germline V gene. Trimming took off 4 bases at V and 0 bases at J, with 7 bases between the two ends. This CDR3 has 13 residues. CDR3 residues: CAISGHSSYEQYF. For the CDR3, the DNA is TGTGCCATCAGTGGTCACAGCTCCTACGAGCAGTACTTC.

The DNA of the CDR3 is TGTGCCAGCAGCCAAGGCCGACAGATATCTGAAGCTTTCTTT. This encodes CASSQGRQISEAFF. The chain uses TRBV14 and TRBJ1-1, with D perhaps TRBD1 (5 bases). Per germline, CDR1 SGHDN and CDR2 FVKESK. This CDR3 has 14 amino acids. V lost 1 base and J lost 6, with 12 bases in between.

This chain joins TRBV10-1 and TRBJ2-4; D may be TRBD1 or TRBD2 (5 bases each). This CDR3 spans 12 amino acids. Germline V gene sequence: CDR1 WNHNN, CDR2 SYGVQD (reference sequence). V lost 8 bases, J lost 0 bases, and 5 bases lay in between. The DNA of the CDR3 is TGCGCCAGCGGGGGAGCCAAAAACATTCAGTACTTC. Its protein is CASGGAKNIQYF.

The V call is TRBV30, the J call TRBJ2-3, with TRBD1 matching 9 bases. This CDR3 contains 13 residues. With 3 bases clipped from V and 5 bases from J, the junction kept 3 bases outside the gene matches. The germline gives CDR1 GTSNPN, CDR2 SVGIG (reference sequence). The CDR3 sequence is CAWRQGAEDTQYF. DNA for the CDR3: TGTGCCTGGAGACAGGGGGCCGAAGATACGCAGTATTTT.

J is TRBJ1-5 and V is TRBV27; TRBD1 aligns across 7 bases. The CDR3 length is 13 residues. V was clipped by 4 bases and J by 5 bases; unmatched bases: 2. Germline loops: CDR1 MNHEY, CDR2 SMNVEV (reference sequence). DNA for the CDR3: TGTGCCAGCAGTTCGACAGGGTATCAGCCCCAGCATTTT. Encoded protein: CASSSTGYQPQHF.